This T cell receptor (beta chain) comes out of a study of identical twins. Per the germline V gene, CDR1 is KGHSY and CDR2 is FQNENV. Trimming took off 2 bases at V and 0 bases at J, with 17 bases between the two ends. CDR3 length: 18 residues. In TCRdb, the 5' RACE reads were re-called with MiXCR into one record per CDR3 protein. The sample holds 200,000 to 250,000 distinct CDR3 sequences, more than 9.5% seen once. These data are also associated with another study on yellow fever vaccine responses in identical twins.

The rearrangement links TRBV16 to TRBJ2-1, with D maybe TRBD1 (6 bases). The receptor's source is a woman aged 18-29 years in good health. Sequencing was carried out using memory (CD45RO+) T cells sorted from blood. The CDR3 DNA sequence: TGTGCCAGCAGCCAAGTGGCCCAGGGGTTAAGCTCCTACAATGAGCAGTTCTTC. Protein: CASSQVAQGLSSYNEQFF.